This TCR beta chain was observed in a study of shared clonotypes between healthy human individuals. Study context: Three CD4 naive, three CD4 memory, two CD8 naive and one CD8 memory plate were used per donor.

Study-wide results and limits: Among the subsets, naive ones generally showed larger estimated richness than memory ones. The study found roughly 5% of naive CD4 clonotypes shared across a handful of donors.

The CDR3 covers 17 residues. Trimming removed 0 bases at V and 7 bases at J, with 21 bases between. Germline V gives CDR1 LGHNA, CDR2 YSLEER. As regards this clone: Its antigen is not known.

A CD45RA+ naive subset and a CD45RA-negative memory subset were split from CD4+ cells. Repertoires were generated with immunoSEQ multiplex PCR, while TCRdb's copy carries only in-frame clones and drops some. The sample includes 2.3 million or so clones, approximately 95% seen only once; the top ten take approximately 0.4%. The J gene is TRBJ1-2, the V gene TRBV4-3, with a possible D match to TRBD1 (6 bases). The clonotype originates from a young man in good health. Some clones in this sample may be carry-over from other donors' samples. The sequencing input was naive CD4+ T cells from PBMCs. Subset denoted: CD45RA+ positively selected. This CDR3 reads CASSQDLGQRFSGGYTF. The CDR3 DNA is TGCGCCAGCAGCCAAGATCTCGGACAGCGATTTTCCGGTGGCTACACCTTC.